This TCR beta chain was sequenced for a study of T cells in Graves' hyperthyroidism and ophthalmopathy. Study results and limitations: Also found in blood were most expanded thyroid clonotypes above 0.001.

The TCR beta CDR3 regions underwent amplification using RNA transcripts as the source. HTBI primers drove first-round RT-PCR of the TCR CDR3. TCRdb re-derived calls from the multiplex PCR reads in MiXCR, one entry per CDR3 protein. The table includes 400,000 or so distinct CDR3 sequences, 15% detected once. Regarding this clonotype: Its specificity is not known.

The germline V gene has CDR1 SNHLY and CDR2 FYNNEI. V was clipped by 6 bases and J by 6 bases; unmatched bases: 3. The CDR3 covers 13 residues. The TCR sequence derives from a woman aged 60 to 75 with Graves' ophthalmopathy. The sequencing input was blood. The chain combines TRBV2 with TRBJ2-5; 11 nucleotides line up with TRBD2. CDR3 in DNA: TGTGCCAGCAGAATAGCGGGAGGGAAGACCCAGTACTTC. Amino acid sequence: CASRIAGGKTQYF.